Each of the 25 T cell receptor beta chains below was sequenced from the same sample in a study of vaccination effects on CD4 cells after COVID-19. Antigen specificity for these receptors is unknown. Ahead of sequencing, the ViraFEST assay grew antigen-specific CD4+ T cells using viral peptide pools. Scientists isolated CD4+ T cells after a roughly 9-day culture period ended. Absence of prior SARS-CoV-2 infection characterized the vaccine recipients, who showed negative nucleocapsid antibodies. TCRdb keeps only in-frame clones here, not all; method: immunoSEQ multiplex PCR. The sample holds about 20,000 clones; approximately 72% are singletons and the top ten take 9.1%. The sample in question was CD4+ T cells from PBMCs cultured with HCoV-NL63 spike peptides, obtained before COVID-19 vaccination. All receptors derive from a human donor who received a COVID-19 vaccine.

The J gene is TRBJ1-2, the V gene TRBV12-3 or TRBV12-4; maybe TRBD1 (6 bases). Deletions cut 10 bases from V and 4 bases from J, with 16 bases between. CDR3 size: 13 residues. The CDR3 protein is CAIRGMATYGYTF. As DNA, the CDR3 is TGTGCCATCAGGGGAATGGCAACCTATGGCTACACCTTC.

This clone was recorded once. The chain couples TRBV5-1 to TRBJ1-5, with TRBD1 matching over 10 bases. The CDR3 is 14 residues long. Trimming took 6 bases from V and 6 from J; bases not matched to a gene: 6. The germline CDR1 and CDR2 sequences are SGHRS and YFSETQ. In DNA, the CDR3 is TGCGCCAGCAAGGTCGGGACAGGGGCTCAGCCCCAGCATTTT. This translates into CASKVGTGAQPQHF.

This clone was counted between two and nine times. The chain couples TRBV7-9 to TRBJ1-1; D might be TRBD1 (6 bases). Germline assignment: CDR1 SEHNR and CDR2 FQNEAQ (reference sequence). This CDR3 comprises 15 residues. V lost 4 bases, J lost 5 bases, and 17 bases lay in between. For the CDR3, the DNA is TGTGCCAGCAGCTCTACAGGGTCGGTGGAAACTGAAGCTTTCTTT. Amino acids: CASSSTGSVETEAFF. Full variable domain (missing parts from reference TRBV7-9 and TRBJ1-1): DTGVSQNPRHKITKRGQNVTFRCDPISEHNRLYWYRQTLGQGPEFLTYFQNEAQLEKSRLLSDRFSAERPKGSFSTLEIQRTEQGDSAMYLCASSSTGSVETEAFFGQGTRLTVV.

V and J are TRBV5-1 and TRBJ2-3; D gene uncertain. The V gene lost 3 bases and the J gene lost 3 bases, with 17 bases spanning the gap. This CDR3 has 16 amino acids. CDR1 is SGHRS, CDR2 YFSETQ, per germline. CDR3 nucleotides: TGCGCCAGCAGCTCACCGACCGCATTTGGTACAGATACGCAGTATTTT. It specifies CASSSPTAFGTDTQYF.

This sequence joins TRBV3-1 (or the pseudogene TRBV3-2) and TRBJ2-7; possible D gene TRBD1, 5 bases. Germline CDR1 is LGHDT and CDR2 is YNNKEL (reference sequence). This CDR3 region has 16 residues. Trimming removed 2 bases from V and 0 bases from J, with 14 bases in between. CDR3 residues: CASSQFYRLSSYEQYF. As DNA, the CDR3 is TGTGCCAGCAGCCAATTCTACAGGCTTAGCTCCTACGAGCAGTACTTC.

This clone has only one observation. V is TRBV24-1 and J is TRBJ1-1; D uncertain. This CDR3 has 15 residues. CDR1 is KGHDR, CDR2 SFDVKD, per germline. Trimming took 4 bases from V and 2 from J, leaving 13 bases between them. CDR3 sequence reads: CATSDGPTSNTEAFF. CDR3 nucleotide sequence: TGTGCCACCAGTGACGGACCTACCTCTAACACTGAAGCTTTCTTT.

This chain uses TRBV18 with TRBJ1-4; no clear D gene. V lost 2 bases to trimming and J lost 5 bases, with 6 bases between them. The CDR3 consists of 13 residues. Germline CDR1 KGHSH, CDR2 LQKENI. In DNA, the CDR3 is TGTGCCAGCTCACCAAGCGAGAATGAAAAACTGTTTTTT. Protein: CASSPSENEKLFF. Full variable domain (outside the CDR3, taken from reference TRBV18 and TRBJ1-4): NAGVMQNPRHLVRRRGQEARLRCSPMKGHSHVYWYRQLPEEGLKFMVYLQKENIIDESGMPKERFSAEFPKEGPSILRIQQVVRGDSAAYFCASSPSENEKLFFGSGTQLSVL.

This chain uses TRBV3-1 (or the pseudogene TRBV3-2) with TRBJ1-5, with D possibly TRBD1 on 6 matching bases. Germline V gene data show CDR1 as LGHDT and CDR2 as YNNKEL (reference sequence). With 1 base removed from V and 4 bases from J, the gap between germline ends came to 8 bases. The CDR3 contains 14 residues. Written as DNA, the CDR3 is TGTGCCAGCAGCCAAGGCCAGGGGAATCAGCCCCAGCATTTT. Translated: CASSQGQGNQPQHF.

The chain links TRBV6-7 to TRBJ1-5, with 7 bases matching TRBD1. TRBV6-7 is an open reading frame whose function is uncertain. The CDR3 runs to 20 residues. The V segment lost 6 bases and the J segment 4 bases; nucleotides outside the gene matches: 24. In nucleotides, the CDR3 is TGTGCCAGCAGCCAAAATAGGGGCAGGGGGGGGTATAGCCGTAATCAGCCCCAGCATTTT. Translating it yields CASSQNRGRGGYSRNQPQHF.

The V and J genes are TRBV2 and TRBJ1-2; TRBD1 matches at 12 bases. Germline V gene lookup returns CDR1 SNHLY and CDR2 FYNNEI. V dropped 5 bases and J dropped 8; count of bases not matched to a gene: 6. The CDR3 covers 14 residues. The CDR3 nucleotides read TGTGCCAGCAGTTTGGGACAGGGGGCTTTCGGCTACACCTTC. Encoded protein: CASSLGQGAFGYTF.

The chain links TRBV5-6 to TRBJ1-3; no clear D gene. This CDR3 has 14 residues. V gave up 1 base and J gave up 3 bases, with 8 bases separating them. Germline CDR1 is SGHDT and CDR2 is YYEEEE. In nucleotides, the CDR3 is TGTGCCAGCAGCTTGCTTAACGGTGGAAACACCATATATTTT. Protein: CASSLLNGGNTIYF.

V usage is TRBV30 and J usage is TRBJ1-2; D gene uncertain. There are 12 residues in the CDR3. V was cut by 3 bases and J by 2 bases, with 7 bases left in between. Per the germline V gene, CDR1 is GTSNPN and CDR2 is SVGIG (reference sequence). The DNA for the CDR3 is TGTGCCTGGAGCCGCGTAAACTATGGCTACACCTTC. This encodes CAWSRVNYGYTF.

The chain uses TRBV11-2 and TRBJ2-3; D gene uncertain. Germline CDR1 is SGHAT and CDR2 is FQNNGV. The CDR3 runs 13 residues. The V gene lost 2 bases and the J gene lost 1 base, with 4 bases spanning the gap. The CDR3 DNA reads TGTGCCAGCAGCTTATGGGGCACAGATACGCAGTATTTT. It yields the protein CASSLWGTDTQYF.

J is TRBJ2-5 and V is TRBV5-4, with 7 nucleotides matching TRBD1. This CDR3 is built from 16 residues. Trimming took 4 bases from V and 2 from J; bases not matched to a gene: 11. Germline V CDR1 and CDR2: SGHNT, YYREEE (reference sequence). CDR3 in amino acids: CASSTQTGKRQETQYF. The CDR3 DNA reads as TGTGCCAGCAGCACCCAGACAGGGAAGAGACAAGAGACCCAGTACTTC.

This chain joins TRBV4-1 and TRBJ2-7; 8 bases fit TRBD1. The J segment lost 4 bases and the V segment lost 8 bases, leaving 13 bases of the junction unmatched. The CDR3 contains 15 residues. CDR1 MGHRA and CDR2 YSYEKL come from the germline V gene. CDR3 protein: CASRDLGQGKYEQYF. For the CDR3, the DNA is TGCGCCAGCCGAGACTTAGGACAGGGAAAGTACGAGCAGTACTTC.

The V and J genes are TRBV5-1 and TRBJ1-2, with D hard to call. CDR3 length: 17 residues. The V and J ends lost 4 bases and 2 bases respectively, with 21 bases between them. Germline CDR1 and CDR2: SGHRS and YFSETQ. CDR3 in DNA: TGCGCCAGCAGCCCCCTTGGGCCCTCCACCAGGAACTATGGCTACACCTTC. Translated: CASSPLGPSTRNYGYTF.

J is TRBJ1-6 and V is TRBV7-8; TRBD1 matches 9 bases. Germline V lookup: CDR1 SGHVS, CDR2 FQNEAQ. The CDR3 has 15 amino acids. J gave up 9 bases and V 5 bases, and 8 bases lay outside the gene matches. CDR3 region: CASSTRTGAGSPLHF. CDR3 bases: TGTGCCAGCAGCACCAGGACAGGGGCTGGTTCACCCCTCCACTTT.

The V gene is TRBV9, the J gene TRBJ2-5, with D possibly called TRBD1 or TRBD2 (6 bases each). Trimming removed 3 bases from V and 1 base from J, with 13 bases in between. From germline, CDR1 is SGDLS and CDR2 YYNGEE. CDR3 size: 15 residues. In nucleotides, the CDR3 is TGTGCCAGCAGCGACGGACGGGGGCTCCAAGAGACCCAGTACTTC. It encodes CASSDGRGLQETQYF.

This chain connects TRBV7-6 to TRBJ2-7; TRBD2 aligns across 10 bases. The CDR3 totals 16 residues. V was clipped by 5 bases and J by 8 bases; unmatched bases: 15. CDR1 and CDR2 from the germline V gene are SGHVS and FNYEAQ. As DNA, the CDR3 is TGTGCCAGCAGCAGCGGGGGTAGCGGGAGGAACTTCCAGCAGTACTTC. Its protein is CASSSGGSGRNFQQYF.

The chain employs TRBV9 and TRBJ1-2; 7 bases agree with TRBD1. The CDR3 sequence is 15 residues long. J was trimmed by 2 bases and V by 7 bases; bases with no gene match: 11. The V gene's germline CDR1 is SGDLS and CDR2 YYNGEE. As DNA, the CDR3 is TGTGCCAGCCAAGCCGCGGGCAGGGGGAACTATGGCTACACCTTC. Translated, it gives CASQAAGRGNYGYTF.

The CDR3 loop reads CASSASTPSWDTSYEQYF. In nucleotides, the CDR3 is TGTGCCAGCAGCGCATCCACACCAAGCTGGGACACTTCCTACGAGCAGTACTTC. The chain uses TRBV9 and TRBJ2-7; possibly TRBD1 for D (6 bases). The germline V gene encodes CDR1 SGDLS and CDR2 YYNGEE. Trimming pared 3 bases from V and 1 base from J, leaving 23 bases between. The CDR3 is 18 residues long.

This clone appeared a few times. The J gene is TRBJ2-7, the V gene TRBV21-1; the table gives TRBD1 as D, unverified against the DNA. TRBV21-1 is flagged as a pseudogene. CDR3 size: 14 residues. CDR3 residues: CASSNPGQIYEQYF. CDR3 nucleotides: TGTGCCAGCAGCAACCCGGGACAAATTTACGAGCAGTACTTC.

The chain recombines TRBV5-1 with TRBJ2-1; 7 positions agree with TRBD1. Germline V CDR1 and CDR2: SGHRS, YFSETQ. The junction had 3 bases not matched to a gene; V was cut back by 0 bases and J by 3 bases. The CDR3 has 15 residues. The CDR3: CASSLAQGVYNEQFF. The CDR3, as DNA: TGCGCCAGCAGCTTGGCGCAGGGGGTCTACAATGAGCAGTTCTTC. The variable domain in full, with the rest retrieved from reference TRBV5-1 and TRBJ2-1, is KAGVTQTPRYLIKTRGQQVTLSCSPISGHRSVSWYQQTPGQGLQFLFEYFSETQRNKGNFPGRFSGRQFSNSRSEMNVSTLELGDSALYLCASSLAQGVYNEQFFGPGTRLTVL.

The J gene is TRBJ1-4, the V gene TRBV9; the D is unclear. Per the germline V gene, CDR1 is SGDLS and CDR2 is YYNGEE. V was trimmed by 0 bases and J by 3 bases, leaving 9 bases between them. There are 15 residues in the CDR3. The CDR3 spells CASSVGSLANEKLFF. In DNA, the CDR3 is TGTGCCAGCAGCGTAGGGTCGCTGGCTAATGAAAAACTGTTTTTT. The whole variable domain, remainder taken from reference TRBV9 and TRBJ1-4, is DSGVTQTPKHLITATGQRVTLRCSPRSGDLSVYWYQQSLDQGLQFLIQYYNGEERAKGNILERFSAQQFPDLHSELNLSSLELGDSALYFCASSVGSLANEKLFFGSGTQLSVL.

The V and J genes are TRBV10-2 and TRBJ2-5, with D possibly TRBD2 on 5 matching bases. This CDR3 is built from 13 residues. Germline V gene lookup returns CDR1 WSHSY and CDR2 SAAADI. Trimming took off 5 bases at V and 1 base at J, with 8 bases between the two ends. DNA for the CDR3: TGCGCCAGCAGTAGGAGGTCCCAAGAGACCCAGTACTTC. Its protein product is CASSRRSQETQYF.